This T cell receptor beta chain derives from a study of blood T cell repertoires in COVID-19. Study-wide context: Some COVID-19 samples were acute and others convalescent; all came from the United States, Italy and Spain. PBMCs, B-cell-depleted T cells, or T cells provided the cDNA or gDNA that made up the material.

Recruited during active infection, patients (from Seattle) were subsequently followed longitudinally. The V gene lost 3 bases and the J gene lost 3 bases, with 3 bases spanning the gap. Per the germline V gene, CDR1 is SGHTA and CDR2 is FQGNSA. This CDR3 region has 12 residues. Original processing methods: Nucleated cell number was recorded as an estimate derived from reference gene primer amplification. Profiling relied on immunoSEQ multiplex PCR, and the TCRdb table lists in-frame clones only, not all of them. V, J and clone size derive from that table, while D and trimming were established from the DNA sequence. Of roughly 260,000 clones listed, approximately 91% are singletons.

J is TRBJ2-1 and V is TRBV7-2; D unclear. The origin of this receptor is a woman aged 25 to 45 with COVID-19, enrolled during active disease. The specimen was peripheral blood. The CDR3 DNA reads TGTGCCAGCAGCTTCCACTACAATGAGCAGTTCTTC. Residues: CASSFHYNEQFF.